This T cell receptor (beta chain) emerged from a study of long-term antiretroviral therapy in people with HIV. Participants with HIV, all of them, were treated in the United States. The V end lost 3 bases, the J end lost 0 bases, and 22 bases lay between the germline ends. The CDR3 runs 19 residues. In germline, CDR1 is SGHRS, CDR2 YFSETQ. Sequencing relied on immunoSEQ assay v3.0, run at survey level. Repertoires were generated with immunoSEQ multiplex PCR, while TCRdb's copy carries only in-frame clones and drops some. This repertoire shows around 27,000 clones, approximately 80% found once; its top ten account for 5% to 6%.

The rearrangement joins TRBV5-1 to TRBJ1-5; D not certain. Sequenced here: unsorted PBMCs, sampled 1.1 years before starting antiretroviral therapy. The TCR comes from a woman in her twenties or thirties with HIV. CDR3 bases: TGCGCCAGCAGCTATTACCGGGCAGGACCTCGCTCTAGCAATCAGCCCCAGCATTTT. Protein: CASSYYRAGPRSSNQPQHF.